This T cell receptor beta chain was recorded in a study of cytomegalovirus exposure and HLA in healthy donors. Findings and caveats of the study: In vitro checks showed that three CMV-associated chains really do target CMV antigens. Cytomegalovirus status, reportedly, was diagnosed with high specificity and sensitivity by the classifier. Generally TCR sequences proved uncommon, though certain public TCRs appeared in numerous donors. With later analysis, a missense DCLRE1C variant became linked to TCR beta V- and J-gene trimming.

On this clone: The antigen remains undetermined.

Vbeta (60) and Jbeta (13) primers were used in the PCR. Here immunoSEQ multiplex PCR was the method, and the copy in TCRdb shows in-frame clones only, minus some. The table shows 130,000 or so clones, with around nine tenths occurring only once. The V end lost 1 base, the J end lost 5 bases, and 14 bases lay between the germline ends. Germline V gene data show CDR1 as KGHSH and CDR2 as LQKENI. This CDR3 comprises 15 residues. The TCR sequence derives from a woman between 25 and 40 years old in good health and CMV-seronegative. V and J are TRBV18 and TRBJ1-1; tentatively, D is TRBD1 (6 bases). The sample consisted of PBMCs. For the CDR3, the DNA is TGTGCCAGCTCACCACTGATACAGGGAGAAACTGAAGCTTTCTTT. Translation: CASSPLIQGETEAFF.